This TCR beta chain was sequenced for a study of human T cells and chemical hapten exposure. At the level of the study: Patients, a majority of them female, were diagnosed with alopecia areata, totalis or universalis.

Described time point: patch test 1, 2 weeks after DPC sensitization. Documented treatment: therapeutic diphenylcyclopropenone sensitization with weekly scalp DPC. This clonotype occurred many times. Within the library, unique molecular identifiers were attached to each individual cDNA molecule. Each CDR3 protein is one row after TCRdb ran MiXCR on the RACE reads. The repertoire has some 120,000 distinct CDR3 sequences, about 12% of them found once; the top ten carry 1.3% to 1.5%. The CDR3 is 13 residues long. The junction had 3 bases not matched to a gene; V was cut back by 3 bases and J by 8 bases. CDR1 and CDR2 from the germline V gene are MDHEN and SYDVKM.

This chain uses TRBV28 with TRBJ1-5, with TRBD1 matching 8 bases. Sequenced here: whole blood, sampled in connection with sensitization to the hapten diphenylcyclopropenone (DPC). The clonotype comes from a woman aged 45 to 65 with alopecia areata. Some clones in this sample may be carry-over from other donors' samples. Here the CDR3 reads CASSFSGGKPQHF. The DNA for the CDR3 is TGTGCCAGCAGTTTTTCAGGGGGCAAGCCCCAGCATTTT.